The 5 T cell receptor beta chains in this list originate from one sample, sequenced in a study of blood T cells in healthy people across ages. Alongside a J-beta primer mix, a sample-barcoded 5' primer served in a second PCR lasting roughly 7 to 11 cycles. TCRdb ran MiXCR on the 5' RACE reads and lists one entry per CDR3 protein. Here the sample spans about 1.6 million distinct CDR3 sequences, roughly 32% being singletons. The sample comprised blood. Source of these receptors: a woman younger than 45 in good health.

V gene TRBV3-1 combines with J gene TRBJ2-1; the D call may be TRBD1 or TRBD2 (5 bases each). V was cut by 0 bases and J by 2 bases, with 11 bases left in between. The CDR3 sequence is 16 residues long. Germline CDR1 is LGHDT and CDR2 is YNNKEL (reference sequence). This CDR3 reads CASSQDAGRTYNEQFF. The DNA of the CDR3 is TGTGCCAGCAGCCAAGATGCAGGGAGAACCTACAATGAGCAGTTCTTC.

The chain carries TRBV29-1 and TRBJ1-6; 8 bases are shared with TRBD1. CDR1 is SQVTM, CDR2 ANQGSEA, per germline. V gave up 5 bases and J gave up 9 bases; unmatched junction bases: 6. This CDR3 is built from 13 residues. CDR3 DNA sequence: TGCAGCGTTCAGGGGGCGTTGGGTTCACCCCTCCACTTT. Amino acids: CSVQGALGSPLHF.

The V gene is TRBV5-1, the J gene TRBJ1-1; TRBD1 matches 9 bases. Germline lookup yields CDR1 SGHRS and CDR2 YFSETQ. The CDR3 is 13 residues long. The J segment lost 7 bases and the V segment lost 4 bases, leaving 5 bases of the junction unmatched. The CDR3 sequence is CASSPDRGDEAFF. CDR3 sequence (DNA): TGCGCCAGCAGCCCCGACAGGGGGGATGAAGCTTTCTTT.

This clonotype came up a few times. One end of the junction is discordant with germline, which a read error may explain. This chain joins TRBV12-3 or TRBV12-4 and TRBJ1-1; TRBD1 matches at 9 bases. The CDR3 loop spans 13 amino acids. The CDR3 sequence is CAGRWTGDTEAFF. As DNA, the CDR3 is TGTGCCGGCAGGTGGACAGGGGACACTGAAGCTTTCTTT.

This clonotype was detected only a few times. This chain connects TRBV12-3 or TRBV12-4 to TRBJ1-5; no definite D call. The CDR3 has 13 amino acids. Trimming removed 5 bases from V and 0 bases from J, with 5 bases in between. CDR3 sequence (DNA): TGTGCCAGCAGTGTCAGTAGCAATCAGCCCCAGCATTTT. This codes for CASSVSSNQPQHF.